The present entry profiles one T cell receptor (beta chain) with its context. Its antigen is unknown. The time point is: after dendritic cell vaccination, including at tumor progression/relapse. Here immunoSEQ multiplex PCR was the method, and the copy in TCRdb shows in-frame clones only, minus some. The table includes roughly 80,000 clones, 87% detected once. The sample is drawn from a study of glioma-infiltrating T cells after dendritic cell vaccination. Regarding the study as a whole: Survival was not directly related to TCR clonality in these patients. The cohort had few patients with full blood and tumor sets.

Trimming took 8 bases from V and 4 from J; bases not matched to a gene: 11. Germline-derived CDR1 and CDR2 are MRHNA and SNTAGT. The CDR3 has 15 amino acids. V gene TRBV6-4 combines with J gene TRBJ2-3, with 8 bases identical to TRBD2. This specimen consisted of blood, obtained after dendritic cell vaccination. The clonotype was recovered from a human donor with glioblastoma. Here the CDR3 reads CASGSPGGQPDTQYF. In DNA form, the CDR3 reads TGTGCCAGCGGGTCACCGGGAGGGCAGCCAGATACGCAGTATTTT.